A selection of T cell receptor beta chains follows, all from one sample in a study of shared clonotypes between healthy human individuals. The table came from immunoSEQ multiplex PCR; TCRdb's copy has only in-frame clones and leaves some out. The sample lists 2.5 million or so clones, around 90% occurring once. Sequenced material: naive CD4+ T cells sorted from blood. Every receptor here comes from a man younger than 35 in good health. CDR3s include the opening cysteine and the closing phenylalanine or tryptophan. D genes are given only for firm matches. For some rows the clone size is stated as once, few or many, or as a class when expanded; others skip it.

CASSFQGRDTGELFF,TGCGCCAGCAGCTTCCAGGGGCGCGACACCGGGGAGCTGTTTTTT,15,NA,TRBJ2-2,NA,TRBV5-1
CASSQAGGIKGYTF,TGCGCCAGCAGCCAAGCAGGGGGAATCAAGGGCTACACCTTC,14,TRBD1,TRBJ1-2,NA,TRBV4-1
CASSLAAGMSNEQFF,TGTGCCAGCAGCTTAGCCGCAGGGATGTCCAATGAGCAGTTCTTC,15,NA,TRBJ2-1,NA,TRBV7-9
CASSPRQGGTNEKLFF,TGTGCCAGCAGTCCCAGACAGGGGGGAACTAATGAAAAACTGTTTTTT,16,TRBD1,TRBJ1-4,once,TRBV7-6
CASSLAPDRYTEAFF,TGTGCCAGCAGCTTAGCCCCGGACAGGTACACTGAAGCTTTCTTT,15,TRBD1,TRBJ1-1,NA,TRBV7-2
CASSRASGGASDTQYF,TGCGCCAGCAGCCGGGCTAGCGGGGGGGCATCGGATACGCAGTATTTT,16,TRBD2,TRBJ2-3,NA,TRBV4-1
CSARRFGEQYF,TGCAGTGCTAGACGCTTCGGTGAGCAGTACTTC,11,NA,TRBJ2-7,NA,TRBV20-1
CASSVTVLGELFF,TGCGCCAGCAGTGTTACAGTGCTCGGGGAGCTGTTTTTT,13,NA,TRBJ2-2,NA,TRBV10-1
CASTARGGVDTQYF,TGTGCCAGCACCGCCCGGGGGGGCGTGGATACGCAGTATTTT,14,TRBD2,TRBJ2-3,NA,TRBV7-9
CASGLVLFEQFF,TGTGCTAGTGGTCTCGTTTTGTTTGAGCAGTTCTTC,12,NA,TRBJ2-1,NA,TRBV12-5
CASSPGDGTPRQYF,TGTGCCAGCAGCCCAGGGGACGGAACCCCCCGGCAGTACTTC,14,NA,TRBJ2-7,NA,TRBV2
CASSPRDRAIFYGYTF,TGCGCCAGCAGCCCCCGGGACAGGGCAATTTTTTATGGCTACACCTTC,16,TRBD1,TRBJ1-2,NA,TRBV4-1
CASSPSDRDSYEQYF,TGTGCCAGCTCACCTTCTGACAGGGACTCCTACGAGCAGTACTTC,15,TRBD1,TRBJ2-7,NA,TRBV18
CASRFPFGARADTQYF,TGTGCAAGTCGTTTTCCATTTGGGGCAAGGGCAGATACGCAGTATTTT,16,NA,TRBJ2-3,NA,TRBV12-2
CASSLWGVNTGELFF,TGTGCCAGCAGCTTATGGGGGGTTAACACCGGGGAGCTGTTTTTT,15,NA,TRBJ2-2,NA,TRBV11-2
CASSPVAGGSETQYF,TGTGCCAGCTCACCAGTAGCGGGGGGGTCGGAGACCCAGTACTTC,15,TRBD2,TRBJ2-5,NA,TRBV18
CASTEQGISGYTF,TGTGCCAGCACCGAGCAGGGGATCTCTGGCTACACCTTC,13,NA,TRBJ1-2,few,TRBV2
CASSLYPRDSYEQYF,TGCGCCAGCAGCTTATATCCCAGAGACTCCTACGAGCAGTACTTC,15,NA,TRBJ2-7,NA,TRBV5-1
CASSWGQGESPLHF,TGTGCCAGCAGCTGGGGACAGGGTGAATCACCCCTCCACTTT,14,TRBD1,TRBJ1-6,NA,TRBV6-1
CARPQGCEQYF,TGTGCCAGGCCCCAGGGCTGCGAGCAGTACTTC,11,NA,TRBJ2-7,NA,TRBV19
CASNWGSGGKQYF,TGTGCCAGCAATTGGGGTAGCGGGGGAAAGCAGTACTTC,13,TRBD2,TRBJ2-7,NA,TRBV28
CASSQGRNFRTDTQYF,TGCGCCAGCAGCCAAGGTCGGAACTTCCGCACAGATACGCAGTATTTT,16,NA,TRBJ2-3,once,TRBV4-1
CASSITQGGGYEQYF,TGTGCCAGTAGTATAACGCAGGGAGGTGGCTACGAGCAGTACTTC,15,NA,TRBJ2-7,NA,TRBV19
CAWSGPGALREQYF,TGTGCCTGGAGTGGACCAGGGGCCCTTAGGGAGCAGTACTTC,14,NA,TRBJ2-7,NA,TRBV30
CASSPTGTGTGFDGYTF,TGTGCCAGCTCACCCACCGGGACAGGGACGGGCTTCGATGGCTACACCTTC,17,TRBD1,TRBJ1-2,NA,TRBV18
CASSVGSDTQYF,TGTGCCAGCAGTGTGGGGTCAGATACGCAGTATTTT,12,NA,TRBJ2-3,NA,TRBV2
CASSVATGSSYEQYF,TGTGCCAGCAGCGTAGCTACGGGGAGCTCCTACGAGCAGTACTTC,15,NA,TRBJ2-7,few,TRBV9